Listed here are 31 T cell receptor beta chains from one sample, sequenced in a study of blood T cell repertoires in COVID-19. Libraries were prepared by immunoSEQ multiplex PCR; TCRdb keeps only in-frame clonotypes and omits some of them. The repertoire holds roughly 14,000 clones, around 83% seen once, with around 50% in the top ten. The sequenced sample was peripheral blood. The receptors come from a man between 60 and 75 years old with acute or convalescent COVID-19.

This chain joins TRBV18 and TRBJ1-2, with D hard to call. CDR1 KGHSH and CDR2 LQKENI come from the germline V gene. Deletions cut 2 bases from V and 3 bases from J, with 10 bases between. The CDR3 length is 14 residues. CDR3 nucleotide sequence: TGTGCCAGCTCACCAGACTGGCGGGACTATGGCTACACCTTC. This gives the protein CASSPDWRDYGYTF.

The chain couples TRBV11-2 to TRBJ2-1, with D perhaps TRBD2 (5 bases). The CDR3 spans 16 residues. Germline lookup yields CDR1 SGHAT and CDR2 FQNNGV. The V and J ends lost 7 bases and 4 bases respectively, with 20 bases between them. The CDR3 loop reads CASTSSLSGRYNEQFF. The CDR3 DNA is TGTGCCAGCACGAGTAGCCTGAGCGGTCGATACAATGAGCAGTTCTTC.

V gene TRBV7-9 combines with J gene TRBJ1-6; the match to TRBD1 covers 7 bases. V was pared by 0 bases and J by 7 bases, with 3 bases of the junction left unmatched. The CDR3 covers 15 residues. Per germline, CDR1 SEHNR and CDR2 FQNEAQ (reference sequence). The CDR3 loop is CASSLATGPNSPLHF. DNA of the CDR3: TGTGCCAGCAGCTTAGCGACAGGGCCCAATTCACCCCTCCACTTT.

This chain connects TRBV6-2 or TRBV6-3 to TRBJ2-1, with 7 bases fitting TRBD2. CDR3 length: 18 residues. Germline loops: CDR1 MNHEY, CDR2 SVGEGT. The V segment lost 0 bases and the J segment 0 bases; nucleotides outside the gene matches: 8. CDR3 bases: TGTGCCAGCAGTTACTCGATGGGACTACCAAGCTCCTACAATGAGCAGTTCTTC. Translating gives CASSYSMGLPSSYNEQFF.

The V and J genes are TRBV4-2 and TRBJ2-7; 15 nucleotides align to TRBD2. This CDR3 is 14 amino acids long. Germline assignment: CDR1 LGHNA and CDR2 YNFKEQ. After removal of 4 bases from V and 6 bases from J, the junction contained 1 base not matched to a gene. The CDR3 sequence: CASSPGLAGGEQYF. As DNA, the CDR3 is TGTGCCAGCAGCCCGGGACTAGCGGGGGGCGAGCAGTACTTC.

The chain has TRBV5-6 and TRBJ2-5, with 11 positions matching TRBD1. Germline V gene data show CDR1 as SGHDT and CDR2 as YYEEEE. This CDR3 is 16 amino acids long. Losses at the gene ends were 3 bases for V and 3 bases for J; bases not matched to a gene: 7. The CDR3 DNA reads TGTGCCAGCAGCTCCCCGGACAGGGGGCTTGAAGAGACCCAGTACTTC. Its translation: CASSSPDRGLEETQYF.

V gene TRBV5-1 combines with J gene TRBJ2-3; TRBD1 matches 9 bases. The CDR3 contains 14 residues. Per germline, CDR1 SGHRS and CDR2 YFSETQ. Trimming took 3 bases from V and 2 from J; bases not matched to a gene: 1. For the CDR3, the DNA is TGCGCCAGCAGCTGGGACAGGGCCACAGATACGCAGTATTTT. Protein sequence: CASSWDRATDTQYF.

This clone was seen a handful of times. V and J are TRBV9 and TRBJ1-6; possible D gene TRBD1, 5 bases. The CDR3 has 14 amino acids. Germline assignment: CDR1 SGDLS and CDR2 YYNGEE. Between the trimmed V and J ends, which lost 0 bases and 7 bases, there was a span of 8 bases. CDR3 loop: CASSVDKGNSPLHF. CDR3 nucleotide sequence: TGTGCCAGCAGCGTAGACAAGGGGAATTCACCCCTCCACTTT.

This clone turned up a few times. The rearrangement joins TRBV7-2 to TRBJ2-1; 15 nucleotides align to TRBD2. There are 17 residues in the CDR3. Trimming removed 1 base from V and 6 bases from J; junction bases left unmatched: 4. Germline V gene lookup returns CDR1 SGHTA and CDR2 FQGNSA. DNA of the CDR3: TGTGCCAGCAGCTTAGAAGGGACTAGCGGGAGGATCAATGAGCAGTTCTTC. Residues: CASSLEGTSGRINEQFF. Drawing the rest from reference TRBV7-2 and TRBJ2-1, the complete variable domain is GAGVSQSPSNKVTEKGKDVELRCDPISGHTALYWYRQSLGQGLEFLIYFQGNSAPDKSGLPSDRFSAERTGGSVSTLTIQRTQQEDSAVYLCASSLEGTSGRINEQFFGPGTRLTVL.

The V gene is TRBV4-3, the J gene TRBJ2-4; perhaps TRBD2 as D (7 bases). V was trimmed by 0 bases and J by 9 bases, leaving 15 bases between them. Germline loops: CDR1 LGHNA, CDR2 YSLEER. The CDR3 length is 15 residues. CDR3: CASSQDQGGGIIQYF. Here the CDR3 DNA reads TGCGCCAGCAGCCAAGATCAAGGGGGAGGGATCATTCAGTACTTC.

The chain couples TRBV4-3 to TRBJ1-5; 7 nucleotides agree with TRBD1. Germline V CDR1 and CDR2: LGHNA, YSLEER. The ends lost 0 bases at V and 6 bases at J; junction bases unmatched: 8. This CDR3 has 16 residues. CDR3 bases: TGCGCCAGCAGCCAAGAGTTAACAGGGGTTGGTCAGCCCCAGCATTTT. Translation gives CASSQELTGVGQPQHF.

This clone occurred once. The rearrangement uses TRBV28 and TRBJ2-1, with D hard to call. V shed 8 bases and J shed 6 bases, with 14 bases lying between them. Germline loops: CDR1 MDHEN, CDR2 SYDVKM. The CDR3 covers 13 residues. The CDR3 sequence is CASFGLDRNEQFF. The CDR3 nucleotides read TGTGCCAGCTTCGGTCTAGATCGCAATGAGCAGTTCTTC.

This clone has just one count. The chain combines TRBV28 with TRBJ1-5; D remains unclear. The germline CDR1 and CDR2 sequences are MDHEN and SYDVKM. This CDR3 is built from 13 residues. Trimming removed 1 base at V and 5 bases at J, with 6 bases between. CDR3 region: CASSLSPYQPQHF. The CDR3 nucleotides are TGTGCCAGCAGTTTATCCCCCTATCAGCCCCAGCATTTT.

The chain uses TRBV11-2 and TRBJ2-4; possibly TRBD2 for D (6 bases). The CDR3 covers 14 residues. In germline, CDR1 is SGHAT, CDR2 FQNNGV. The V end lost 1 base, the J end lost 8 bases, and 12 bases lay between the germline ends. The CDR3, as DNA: TGTGCCAGCAGCTTAGTTAGTGGAGGGGACATTCAGTACTTC. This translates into CASSLVSGGDIQYF.

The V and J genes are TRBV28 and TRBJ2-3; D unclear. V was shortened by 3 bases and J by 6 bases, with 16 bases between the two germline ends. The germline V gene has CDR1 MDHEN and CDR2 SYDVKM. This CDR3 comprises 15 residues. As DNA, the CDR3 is TGTGCCAGCAGTTTCCCCCCCCCTGGAGTGGATACGCAGTATTTT. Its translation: CASSFPPPGVDTQYF. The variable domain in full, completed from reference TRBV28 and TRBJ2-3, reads DVKVTQSSRYLVKRTGEKVFLECVQDMDHENMFWYRQDPGLGLRLIYFSYDVKMKEKGDIPEGYSVSREKKERFSLILESASTNQTSMYLCASSFPPPGVDTQYFGPGTRLTVL.

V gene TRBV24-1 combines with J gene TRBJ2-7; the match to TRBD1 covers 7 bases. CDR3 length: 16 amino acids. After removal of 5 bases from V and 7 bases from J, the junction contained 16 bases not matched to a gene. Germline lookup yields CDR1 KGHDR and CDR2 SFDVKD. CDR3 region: CATSAGRSGQIEEQYF. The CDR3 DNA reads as TGTGCCACCAGTGCCGGTCGATCGGGACAGATAGAGGAGCAGTACTTC.

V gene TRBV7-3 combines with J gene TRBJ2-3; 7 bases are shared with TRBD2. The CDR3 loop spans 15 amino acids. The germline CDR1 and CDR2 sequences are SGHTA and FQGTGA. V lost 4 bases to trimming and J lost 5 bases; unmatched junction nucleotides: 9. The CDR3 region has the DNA TGTGCCAGCAGCTCCGCGGGAGAGGAGGTAGATACGCAGTATTTT. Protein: CASSSAGEEVDTQYF.

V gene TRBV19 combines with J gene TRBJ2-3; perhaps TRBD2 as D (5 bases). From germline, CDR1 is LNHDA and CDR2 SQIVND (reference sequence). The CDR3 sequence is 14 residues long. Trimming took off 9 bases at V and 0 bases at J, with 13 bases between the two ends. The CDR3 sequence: CASGRGVSTDTQYF. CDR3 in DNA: TGTGCCAGCGGACGGGGAGTTAGCACAGATACGCAGTATTTT.

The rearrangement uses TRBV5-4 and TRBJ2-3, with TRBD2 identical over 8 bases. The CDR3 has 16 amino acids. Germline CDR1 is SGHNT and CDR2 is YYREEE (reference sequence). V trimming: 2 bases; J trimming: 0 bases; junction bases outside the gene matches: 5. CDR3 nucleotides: TGTGCCAGCAGCTTTCAGGCGGGAGGCAGCACAGATACGCAGTATTTT. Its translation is CASSFQAGGSTDTQYF.

CDR3 DNA sequence: TGTGCCAGCAGCCCGACAGGAGATGGCTACACCTTC. Translating it yields CASSPTGDGYTF. The chain joins TRBV7-9 to TRBJ1-2; D is perhaps TRBD1 (6 bases). The germline V gene has CDR1 SEHNR and CDR2 FQNEAQ (reference sequence). The CDR3 contains 12 residues. Trimming left V 5 bases short and J 6 bases short, with 10 bases between. The whole variable domain, filled in from reference TRBV7-9 and TRBJ1-2, reads DTGVSQNPRHKITKRGQNVTFRCDPISEHNRLYWYRQTLGQGPEFLTYFQNEAQLEKSRLLSDRFSAERPKGSFSTLEIQRTEQGDSAMYLCASSPTGDGYTFGSGTRLTVV.

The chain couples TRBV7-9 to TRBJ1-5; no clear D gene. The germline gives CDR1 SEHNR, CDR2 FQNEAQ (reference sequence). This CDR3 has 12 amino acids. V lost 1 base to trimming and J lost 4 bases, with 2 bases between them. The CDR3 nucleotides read TGTGCCAGCAGCTTAGTAAATCAGCCCCAGCATTTT. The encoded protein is CASSLVNQPQHF.

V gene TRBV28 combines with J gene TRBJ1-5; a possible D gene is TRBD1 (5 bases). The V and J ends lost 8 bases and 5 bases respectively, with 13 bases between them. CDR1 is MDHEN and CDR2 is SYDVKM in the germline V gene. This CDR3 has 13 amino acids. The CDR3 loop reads CASLPLGHQPQHF. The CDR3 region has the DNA TGTGCCAGCCTTCCTTTGGGGCATCAGCCCCAGCATTTT.

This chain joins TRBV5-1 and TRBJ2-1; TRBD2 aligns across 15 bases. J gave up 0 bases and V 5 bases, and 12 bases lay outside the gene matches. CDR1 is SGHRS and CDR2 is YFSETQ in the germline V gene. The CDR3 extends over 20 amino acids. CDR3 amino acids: CASRPGLAGGVVGSYNEQFF. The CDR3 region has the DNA TGCGCCAGCAGACCCGGACTAGCGGGAGGGGTGGTAGGCTCCTACAATGAGCAGTTCTTC.

The CDR3 sequence is CASSFRGPPYEQYF. CDR3 bases: TGTGCCAGCAGTTTCAGGGGGCCCCCTTACGAGCAGTACTTC. The chain joins TRBV28 to TRBJ2-7, with 8 nucleotides matching TRBD1. Germline trimming cut 3 bases from V and 4 bases from J; bases unmatched to any gene: 5. Germline CDR1 MDHEN, CDR2 SYDVKM. The CDR3 covers 14 residues.

CDR3 coding DNA: TGCGCCAGCAGCACCGGGACTAGCACCAGCACAGATACGCAGTATTTT. This encodes CASSTGTSTSTDTQYF. The rearrangement uses TRBV4-3 and TRBJ2-3; 9 nucleotides agree with TRBD2. V lost 5 bases and J lost 0; bases outside the gene matches: 6. CDR3 length equals 16 residues. Germline V gene data show CDR1 as LGHNA and CDR2 as YSLEER.

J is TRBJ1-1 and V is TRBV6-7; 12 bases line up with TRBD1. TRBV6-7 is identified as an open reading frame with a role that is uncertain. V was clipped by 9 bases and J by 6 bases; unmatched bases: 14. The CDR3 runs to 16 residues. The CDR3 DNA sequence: TGTGCCAGAGTTTCCACCCCGGGACAGGGGGCACCTGAAGCTTTCTTT. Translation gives CARVSTPGQGAPEAFF.

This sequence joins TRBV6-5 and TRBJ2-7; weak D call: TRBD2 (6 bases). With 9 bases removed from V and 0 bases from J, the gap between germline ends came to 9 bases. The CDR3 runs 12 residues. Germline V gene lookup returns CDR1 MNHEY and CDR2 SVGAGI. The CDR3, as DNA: TGTGCCAGTGGGACTGTCTCCTACGAGCAGTACTTC. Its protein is CASGTVSYEQYF.

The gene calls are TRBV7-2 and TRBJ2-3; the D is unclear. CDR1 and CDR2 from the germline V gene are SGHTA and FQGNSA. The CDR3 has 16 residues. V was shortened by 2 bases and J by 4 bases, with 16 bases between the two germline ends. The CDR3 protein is CASSLMNGYSADTQYF. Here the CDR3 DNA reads TGTGCCAGCAGCTTAATGAACGGGTACTCGGCAGATACGCAGTATTTT.

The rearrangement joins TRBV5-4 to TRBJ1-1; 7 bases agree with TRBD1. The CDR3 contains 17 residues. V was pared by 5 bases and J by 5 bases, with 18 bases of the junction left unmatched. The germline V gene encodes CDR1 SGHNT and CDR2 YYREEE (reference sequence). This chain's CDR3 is CASSSDRVFLTGTEAFF. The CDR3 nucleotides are TGTGCCAGCAGTTCCGACAGGGTATTTCTCACCGGGACTGAAGCTTTCTTT.

As DNA, the CDR3 is TGTGCCAGCAGCACGGGACTAGCGGGAATTGAGCAGTACTTC. It translates to CASSTGLAGIEQYF. The chain carries TRBV9 and TRBJ2-7, with TRBD2 matching over 13 bases. V trimming: 4 bases; J trimming: 7 bases; junction bases outside the gene matches: 5. This CDR3 has 14 residues. CDR1 and CDR2 (germline): SGDLS, YYNGEE. The complete variable domain, with remaining parts taken from reference TRBV9 and TRBJ2-7, reads DSGVTQTPKHLITATGQRVTLRCSPRSGDLSVYWYQQSLDQGLQFLIQYYNGEERAKGNILERFSAQQFPDLHSELNLSSLELGDSALYFCASSTGLAGIEQYFGPGTRLTVT.

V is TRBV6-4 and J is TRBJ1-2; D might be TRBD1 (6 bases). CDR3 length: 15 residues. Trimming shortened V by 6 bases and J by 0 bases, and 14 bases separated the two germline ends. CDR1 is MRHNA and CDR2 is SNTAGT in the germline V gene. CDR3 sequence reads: CASSEEGHTNYGYTF. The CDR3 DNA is TGTGCCAGCAGCGAAGAGGGACATACTAACTATGGCTACACCTTC.